A single sample gave rise to the 29 T cell receptor beta chains below, sequenced in a study of blood T cell repertoires in COVID-19. Method: immunoSEQ multiplex PCR; TCRdb's copy keeps in-frame clones and lacks some. The sample includes under 250,000 clones, about 90% of them seen just once. Sequencing was carried out using peripheral blood. These receptors all stem from a man younger than 35 with active or convalescent COVID-19.

The chain couples TRBV5-4 to TRBJ2-5; unclear D gene. CDR1 is SGHNT, CDR2 YYREEE, per germline (reference sequence). Trimming cost V 1 base and J 1 base, with 11 bases left between them. The CDR3 totals 15 residues. CDR3 sequence reads: CASSLYSGRQETQYF. The CDR3 nucleotides read TGTGCCAGCAGCTTGTATTCTGGCCGCCAAGAGACCCAGTACTTC.

This clone was seen a handful of times. The chain couples TRBV5-1 to TRBJ2-2, with 9 bases fitting TRBD2. The CDR3 loop spans 16 amino acids. Germline CDR1 SGHRS, CDR2 YFSETQ. Germline trimming cut 2 bases from V and 5 bases from J; bases unmatched to any gene: 7. CDR3 amino acids: CASSFLAGVTTGELFF. CDR3 DNA sequence: TGCGCCAGCAGCTTCTTAGCGGGAGTCACGACCGGGGAGCTGTTTTTT.

This chain links TRBV28 with TRBJ2-1; the match to TRBD2 covers 9 bases. V gave up 2 bases and J gave up 6 bases; unmatched junction bases: 5. In germline, CDR1 is MDHEN, CDR2 SYDVKM. This CDR3 is 15 amino acids long. The CDR3 reads CASSLGGAGGNEQFF. The CDR3 DNA follows: TGTGCCAGCAGTTTAGGTGGAGCGGGAGGCAATGAGCAGTTCTTC. The variable domain in full, completed from reference TRBV28 and TRBJ2-1, reads DVKVTQSSRYLVKRTGEKVFLECVQDMDHENMFWYRQDPGLGLRLIYFSYDVKMKEKGDIPEGYSVSREKKERFSLILESASTNQTSMYLCASSLGGAGGNEQFFGPGTRLTVL.

The V gene is TRBV28, the J gene TRBJ1-2, with TRBD1 identical over 10 bases. The CDR3 consists of 13 residues. V shed 9 bases, J shed 7 bases, and the junction held 8 bases outside the gene matches. Germline V gene sequence: CDR1 MDHEN, CDR2 SYDVKM. The CDR3 nucleotides are TGTGCCAGTCGCCCATGGGACAGGGGTGGCTACACCTTC. This translates into CASRPWDRGGYTF.

This chain connects TRBV6-5 to TRBJ1-5; 8 bases align to TRBD1. CDR3 size: 14 residues. Germline V gene data show CDR1 as MNHEY and CDR2 as SVGAGI. V dropped 6 bases and J dropped 6; count of bases not matched to a gene: 7. In DNA, the CDR3 is TGTGCCAGCAGGATTGACAGGGGAGCTCAGCCCCAGCATTTT. This sequence encodes CASRIDRGAQPQHF.

The CDR3 nucleotides are TGTGCCAGCAGCCCTGACAGGGGGAGTAATTCACCCCTCCACTTT. It specifies CASSPDRGSNSPLHF. The chain couples TRBV7-9 to TRBJ1-6; 9 bases fit TRBD1. The CDR3 runs 15 residues. Germline assignment: CDR1 SEHNR and CDR2 FQNEAQ (reference sequence). Trimming cost V 5 bases and J 6 bases; bases outside gene matches: 5.

This chain connects TRBV30 to TRBJ1-5, with D unclear. Trimming took 4 bases from V and 7 from J, leaving 14 bases between them. Germline values: CDR1 GTSNPN, CDR2 SVGIG (reference sequence). The CDR3 consists of 13 residues. The CDR3 sequence: CAWNLRAGQPQHF. CDR3 sequence (DNA): TGTGCCTGGAATCTTAGAGCAGGACAGCCCCAGCATTTT.

The chain links TRBV2 to TRBJ1-5; TRBD1 agrees at 9 bases. With 4 bases clipped from V and 4 bases from J, the junction kept 5 bases outside the gene matches. Germline V CDR1 and CDR2: SNHLY, FYNNEI. The CDR3 consists of 15 residues. For the CDR3, the DNA is TGTGCCAGCAGTGGGGGGACAGGGAAAAATCAGCCCCAGCATTTT. It codes for CASSGGTGKNQPQHF.

The chain couples TRBV9 to TRBJ2-7, with D tentatively TRBD2 (6 bases). The CDR3 is 15 amino acids. The germline gives CDR1 SGDLS, CDR2 YYNGEE. V dropped 0 bases and J dropped 4 bases, with 14 bases sitting between them. The CDR3 DNA sequence: TGTGCCAGCAGCGTAGAAGGGTACGGGGGATACGAGCAGTACTTC. Residues: CASSVEGYGGYEQYF.

The rearrangement links TRBV7-2 to TRBJ1-2; 8 nucleotides match TRBD1. Losses at the gene ends were 1 base for V and 6 bases for J; bases not matched to a gene: 4. Per the germline V gene, CDR1 is SGHTA and CDR2 is FQGNSA. The CDR3 contains 14 residues. The CDR3 DNA sequence: TGTGCCAGCAGCTTAGACAGGGGGATTCATGGCTACACCTTC. Its protein product is CASSLDRGIHGYTF.

This clone was detected only a few times. This chain links TRBV3-1 (or the pseudogene TRBV3-2) with TRBJ1-1; 8 bases are a match to TRBD1. Germline V CDR1 and CDR2: LGHDT, YNNKEL (reference sequence). This CDR3 has 17 amino acids. The J segment lost 4 bases and the V segment lost 4 bases, leaving 14 bases of the junction unmatched. The CDR3 protein is CASSPILQGVRRTEAFF. CDR3 in DNA: TGTGCCAGCAGCCCCATCCTACAGGGGGTTAGGCGCACTGAAGCTTTCTTT.

This clone appeared once. The V and J genes are TRBV7-3 and TRBJ2-7; maybe TRBD2 (5 bases). Germline CDR1 SGHTA, CDR2 FQGTGA. CDR3 length equals 14 residues. V was shortened by 5 bases and J by 3 bases, with 14 bases between the two germline ends. CDR3 residues: CASSGLLALYEQYF. DNA of the CDR3: TGTGCCAGCAGCGGACTTTTAGCGCTCTACGAGCAGTACTTC.

The gene calls are TRBV5-1 and TRBJ1-4, with TRBD1 as a possible D gene (5 bases). Germline CDR1 SGHRS, CDR2 YFSETQ. V was pared by 1 base and J by 5 bases, with 15 bases between. The CDR3 extends over 16 amino acids. CDR3 in amino acids: CASSLQAATVNEKLFF. CDR3 nucleotides: TGCGCCAGCAGCTTGCAGGCCGCGACAGTGAATGAAAAACTGTTTTTT.

As DNA, the CDR3 is TGTGCCAGCAGTTTCCATAAGGGACAGGGGCCTGAAAAACTGTTTTTT. Its protein product is CASSFHKGQGPEKLFF. The genes are TRBV27 and TRBJ1-4; 10 bases fit TRBD1. Germline loops: CDR1 MNHEY, CDR2 SMNVEV (reference sequence). V trimming: 3 bases; J trimming: 7 bases; junction bases outside the gene matches: 8. This CDR3 region has 16 residues.

The chain carries TRBV9 and TRBJ1-1; D not certain. This CDR3 spans 13 amino acids. Germline CDR1 and CDR2: SGDLS and YYNGEE. The V gene lost 3 bases and the J gene lost 5 bases, with 11 bases spanning the gap. The CDR3, as DNA: TGTGCCAGCAGCGCGGGAGGAGAGACTGAAGCTTTCTTT. It encodes CASSAGGETEAFF.

This chain connects TRBV7-9 to TRBJ2-1; D uncertain. There are 14 residues in the CDR3. Germline values: CDR1 SEHNR, CDR2 FQNEAQ (reference sequence). V dropped 6 bases and J dropped 4 bases, with 13 bases sitting between them. The CDR3 nucleotides are TGTGCCAGCAGTCGAGTAGACACGTACAATGAGCAGTTCTTC. It codes for CASSRVDTYNEQFF. Drawing the rest from reference TRBV7-9 and TRBJ2-1, the complete variable domain is DTGVSQNPRHKITKRGQNVTFRCDPISEHNRLYWYRQTLGQGPEFLTYFQNEAQLEKSRLLSDRFSAERPKGSFSTLEIQRTEQGDSAMYLCASSRVDTYNEQFFGPGTRLTVL.

This clone was detected only once. The chain recombines TRBV11-2 with TRBJ2-3; tentatively, D is TRBD1 (5 bases). Trimming cost V 1 base and J 4 bases, with 6 bases left between them. Germline-derived CDR1 and CDR2 are SGHAT and FQNNGV. The CDR3 has 13 amino acids. The CDR3 region is CASSLVGPDTQYF. CDR3 in DNA: TGTGCCAGCAGCTTAGTGGGGCCAGATACGCAGTATTTT.

This clone was counted only a few times. The chain is built from TRBV7-2 and TRBJ1-1, with D uncertain. V shed 5 bases and J shed 8 bases, with 12 bases lying between them. The germline V gene encodes CDR1 SGHTA and CDR2 FQGNSA. The CDR3 extends over 12 amino acids. The CDR3 nucleotides are TGTGCCAGCAGCCTAACGGACTCAGAAGCTTTCTTT. Encoded protein: CASSLTDSEAFF.

The chain is built from TRBV29-1 and TRBJ2-5; 7 nucleotides agree with TRBD1. V lost 3 bases to trimming and J lost 4 bases; unmatched junction nucleotides: 2. The CDR3 length is 12 residues. Germline values: CDR1 SQVTM, CDR2 ANQGSEA. CDR3 region: CSVEPGGETQYF. CDR3 DNA sequence: TGCAGCGTTGAGCCAGGGGGAGAGACCCAGTACTTC.

The CDR3 here is CASSLVLGGEGTDTQYF. The CDR3 nucleotides are TGTGCCAGCAGCTTAGTTCTAGGGGGTGAAGGCACAGATACGCAGTATTTT. The chain has TRBV7-2 and TRBJ2-3, with D possibly TRBD1 on 6 matching bases. Germline-derived CDR1 and CDR2 are SGHTA and FQGNSA. The CDR3 spans 17 residues. V lost 1 base and J 1 base, leaving 15 bases between the germline ends. Based on the CDR3 plus reference TRBV7-2 and TRBJ2-3, the full variable domain is GAGVSQSPSNKVTEKGKDVELRCDPISGHTALYWYRQSLGQGLEFLIYFQGNSAPDKSGLPSDRFSAERTGGSVSTLTIQRTQQEDSAVYLCASSLVLGGEGTDTQYFGPGTRLTVL.

This chain uses TRBV5-6 with TRBJ1-2; 7 bases match TRBD1. The CDR3 consists of 14 residues. Germline V lookup: CDR1 SGHDT, CDR2 YYEEEE. The trim removed 3 bases at V and 2 bases at J, leaving 4 bases unmatched. CDR3 residues: CASSSGTANYGYTF. CDR3 DNA sequence: TGTGCCAGCAGCTCCGGGACAGCCAACTATGGCTACACCTTC.

This clone was seen once. The genes are TRBV28 and TRBJ1-1, with D unresolved. The CDR3 totals 12 residues. The ends were cut back, 3 bases at V and 10 bases at J, with 12 bases in the middle. Per germline, CDR1 MDHEN and CDR2 SYDVKM. The CDR3 sequence: CASSFRVRGAFF. Here the CDR3 DNA reads TGTGCCAGCAGTTTCCGGGTACGCGGAGCTTTCTTT.

CDR3 in DNA: TGTGCCAGCAGCCGCAGACAGGGAAATTCACCCCTCCACTTT. This codes for CASSRRQGNSPLHF. The chain is built from TRBV3-1 (or the pseudogene TRBV3-2) and TRBJ1-6; 7 bases line up with TRBD1. The J segment lost 7 bases and the V segment lost 4 bases, leaving 4 bases of the junction unmatched. The CDR3 loop spans 14 amino acids. Per the germline V gene, CDR1 is LGHDT and CDR2 is YNNKEL (reference sequence).

The J gene is TRBJ1-3, the V gene TRBV11-2; D perhaps matches TRBD1 (6 bases). Trimming shortened V by 3 bases and J by 0 bases, and 9 bases separated the two germline ends. Germline V gene sequence: CDR1 SGHAT, CDR2 FQNNGV. The CDR3 length is 15 residues. The CDR3 DNA follows: TGTGCCAGCAGCTTTGACAGGACCTCTGGAAACACCATATATTTT. This codes for CASSFDRTSGNTIYF. Looking up the rest from reference TRBV11-2 and TRBJ1-3 gives the full variable domain: EAGVAQSPRYKIIEKRQSVAFWCNPISGHATLYWYQQILGQGPKLLIQFQNNGVVDDSQLPKDRFSAERLKGVDSTLKIQPAKLEDSAVYLCASSFDRTSGNTIYFGEGSWLTVV.

In this sample, this clone turned up a few times. This chain links TRBV7-9 with TRBJ1-4, with 7 bases lining up with TRBD1. Per the germline V gene, CDR1 is SEHNR and CDR2 is FQNEAQ (reference sequence). The V gene end was trimmed by 1 base and the J gene end by 5 bases; junction bases not matched to a gene: 16. The CDR3 length is 19 residues. CDR3 in amino acids: CASSLGRITGTERNEKLFF. DNA for the CDR3: TGTGCCAGCAGCTTAGGGAGAATCACGGGGACAGAGAGGAATGAAAAACTGTTTTTT.

The CDR3 loop reads CASRSRQGAGNSPLHF. The CDR3, as DNA: TGTGCCAGCAGATCTCGACAGGGAGCTGGTAATTCACCCCTCCACTTT. This chain links TRBV28 with TRBJ1-6, with 7 bases lining up with TRBD1. CDR1 and CDR2 (germline): MDHEN, SYDVKM. This CDR3 has 16 residues. J lost 6 bases, V lost 6 bases, and 11 bases had no gene match.

In its sample, this clone was seen a few times. This CDR3 reads CASTTSGTGGIGQYF. In DNA form, the CDR3 reads TGTGCCAGCACCACCTCCGGGACAGGGGGCATCGGACAGTACTTC. The V and J genes are TRBV2 and TRBJ2-7; 12 nucleotides agree with TRBD1. The CDR3 extends over 15 amino acids. Germline values: CDR1 SNHLY, CDR2 FYNNEI. The J segment lost 10 bases and the V segment lost 7 bases, leaving 14 bases of the junction unmatched.

CDR3 DNA: TGTGCCAGCAGCGGGGTAGCGGGAGAAGAGACCCAGTACTTC. Translated, it gives CASSGVAGEETQYF. The chain is built from TRBV9 and TRBJ2-5, with TRBD2 matching 9 bases. V lost 3 bases and J lost 3; bases outside the gene matches: 3. This CDR3 is built from 14 residues. CDR1 SGDLS and CDR2 YYNGEE come from the germline V gene.

The chain couples TRBV27 to TRBJ1-2; D is possibly TRBD1 (5 bases). The CDR3 has 14 amino acids. The V end lost 1 base, the J end lost 5 bases, and 11 bases lay between the germline ends. Looked up from germline, CDR1 is MNHEY and CDR2 is SMNVEV (reference sequence). This CDR3 reads CASSLYQGGYGYTF. As DNA, the CDR3 is TGTGCCAGCAGTTTATACCAGGGAGGGTATGGCTACACCTTC.